A single sample is the source of the 12 T cell receptor beta chains below, sequenced in a study of cytomegalovirus exposure and HLA in healthy donors. TCRdb keeps only in-frame clones here, not all; method: immunoSEQ multiplex PCR. The table shows about 120,000 clones, with around 85% occurring only once. The specimen was PBMCs. The source of these receptors is a woman under 40 in good health and CMV-seronegative.

This clone occurred a few times. CDR3 bases: TGTGCCAGCAGCTTAGCGGGGGGGCCCTACGAGCAGTACTTC. Translating it yields CASSLAGGPYEQYF. The rearrangement uses TRBV7-2 and TRBJ2-7, with TRBD2 as a possible D gene (7 bases). The CDR3 is 14 residues long. Deletions cut 0 bases from V and 2 bases from J, with 8 bases between. Germline values: CDR1 SGHTA, CDR2 FQGNSA.

The table lists this clone with a count of one. The chain combines TRBV10-2 with TRBJ2-7; tentative D call: TRBD2 (5 bases). The CDR3 has 13 amino acids. Trimming left V 3 bases short and J 0 bases short, with 6 bases between. CDR1 WSHSY and CDR2 SAAADI come from the germline V gene. CDR3 sequence: CASSESGSYEQYF. CDR3 coding DNA: TGCGCCAGCAGTGAAAGCGGCTCCTACGAGCAGTACTTC.

The chain recombines TRBV2 with TRBJ2-3, with TRBD2 matching over 11 bases. Germline trimming cut 7 bases from V and 7 bases from J; bases unmatched to any gene: 10. The CDR3 covers 15 residues. Germline CDR1 is SNHLY and CDR2 is FYNNEI. This chain's CDR3 is CASTQTSGVGYTQYF. CDR3 in DNA: TGTGCCAGCACTCAGACTAGCGGGGTTGGGTATACGCAGTATTTT.

The CDR3 DNA reads TGTGCCAGCAGCTCCAAGAGTAGAGGCACAGATACGCAGTATTTT. Translated, it gives CASSSKSRGTDTQYF. The V call is TRBV7-8, the J call TRBJ2-3; the D is unclear. V gave up 4 bases and J gave up 1 base, with 12 bases separating them. This CDR3 is built from 15 residues. The germline gives CDR1 SGHVS, CDR2 FQNEAQ.

The rearrangement links TRBV5-4 to TRBJ1-2, with 7 bases that match TRBD1. Losses at the gene ends were 7 bases for V and 1 base for J; bases not matched to a gene: 7. Germline lookup yields CDR1 SGHNT and CDR2 YYREEE (reference sequence). This CDR3 spans 14 amino acids. The CDR3 here is CASRIQGINYGYTF. The CDR3 nucleotides read TGTGCCAGCCGGATACAGGGGATTAACTATGGCTACACCTTC.

The table lists this clone with a count of one. An end of the junction differs from the germline gene, which may be a read error. The CDR3 sequence: CASSEARQGALF. The DNA for the CDR3 is TGTGCCAGCAGTGAAGCCAGACAGGGGGCCCTCTTC. V gene TRBV6-1 combines with J gene TRBJ2-1, with 10 bases lining up with TRBD1. CDR1 and CDR2 from the germline V gene are MNHNS and SASEGT. This CDR3 region has 12 residues.

This rearrangement joins TRBV11-2 to TRBJ2-7, with D perhaps TRBD1 (5 bases). Germline-derived CDR1 and CDR2 are SGHAT and FQNNGV. This CDR3 has 13 residues. V lost 0 bases and J 5 bases, leaving 8 bases between the germline ends. The CDR3 region has the DNA TGTGCCAGCAGCTTAGACCCCAGGGACGAGCAGTACTTC. The encoded protein is CASSLDPRDEQYF.

This clone has just a few counts. The CDR3, as DNA: TGTGCCAGCGCTGCCGGGACAGGGGTCCCCGGGGAGCTGTTTTTT. Amino acid sequence: CASAAGTGVPGELFF. The rearrangement links TRBV6-6 to TRBJ2-2; TRBD1 matches 10 bases. The length of the CDR3 is 15 residues. The trim removed 8 bases at V and 6 bases at J, leaving 9 bases unmatched. Germline lookup yields CDR1 MNHNY and CDR2 SVGAGI (reference sequence).

J is TRBJ2-2 and V is TRBV10-3; D ambiguous. Germline V lookup: CDR1 ENHRY, CDR2 SYGVKD. V lost 4 bases and J 1 base, leaving 7 bases between the germline ends. The CDR3 totals 14 residues. CDR3 in amino acids: CAISGEKNTGELFF. The CDR3 bases are TGTGCCATCAGTGGTGAGAAGAACACCGGGGAGCTGTTTTTT.

V gene TRBV25-1 combines with J gene TRBJ2-7, with 8 bases matching TRBD2. The CDR3 length is 13 residues. Trimming took 4 bases from V and 7 from J; bases not matched to a gene: 6. CDR1 and CDR2 from the germline V gene are MGHDK and SYGVNS. The CDR3 loop is CASSAGGVREQYF. Written as DNA, the CDR3 is TGTGCCAGCAGTGCCGGGGGGGTAAGGGAGCAGTACTTC.

This sequence joins TRBV30 and TRBJ1-1; the D is unclear. The germline CDR1 and CDR2 sequences are GTSNPN and SVGIG (reference sequence). The CDR3 totals 13 residues. The V end was cut by 0 bases, the J end by 6 bases, with 11 bases between. Here the CDR3 reads CAWSVGGFAEAFF. CDR3 coding DNA: TGTGCCTGGAGTGTCGGAGGGTTCGCTGAAGCTTTCTTT.

This chain connects TRBV7-9 to TRBJ1-4, with TRBD1 matching 10 bases. CDR1 is SEHNR and CDR2 is FQNEAQ in the germline V gene (reference sequence). The CDR3 has 19 residues. The trim removed 2 bases at V and 0 bases at J, leaving 9 bases unmatched. CDR3 sequence: CASSLSVTGGVSTNEKLFF. The DNA of the CDR3 is TGTGCCAGCAGCTTAAGCGTGACAGGGGGCGTTTCAACTAATGAAAAACTGTTTTTT.